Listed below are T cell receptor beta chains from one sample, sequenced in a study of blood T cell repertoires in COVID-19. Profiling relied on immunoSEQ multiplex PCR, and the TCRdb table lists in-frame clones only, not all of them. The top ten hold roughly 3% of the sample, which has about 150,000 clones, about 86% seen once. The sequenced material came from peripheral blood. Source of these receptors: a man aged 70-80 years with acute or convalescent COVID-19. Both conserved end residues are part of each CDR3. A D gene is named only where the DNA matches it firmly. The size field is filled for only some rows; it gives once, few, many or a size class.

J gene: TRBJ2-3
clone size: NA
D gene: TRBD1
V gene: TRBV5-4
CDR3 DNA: TGTGCCAGCAGCTTGAAAAGACAGGGCGTAGCAGATACGCAGTATTTT
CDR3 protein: CASSLKRQGVADTQYF

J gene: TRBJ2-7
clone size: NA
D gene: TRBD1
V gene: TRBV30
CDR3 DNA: TGTGCCTGGGACCGGGACAGGGGGCCCGCCTACGAGCAGTACTTC
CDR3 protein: CAWDRDRGPAYEQYF

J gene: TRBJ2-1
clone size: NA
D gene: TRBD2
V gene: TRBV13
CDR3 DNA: TGTGCCAGCAGACAAAGCGGGAGAGCCACCTACAATGAGCAGTTCTTC
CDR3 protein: CASRQSGRATYNEQFF

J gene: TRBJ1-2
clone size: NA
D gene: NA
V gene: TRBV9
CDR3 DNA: TGTGCCAGCAGCGCTGGGATAGGGGGTCTCTATGGCTACACCTTC
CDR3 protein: CASSAGIGGLYGYTF

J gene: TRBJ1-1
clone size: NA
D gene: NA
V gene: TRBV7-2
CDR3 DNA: TGTGCCAGCAGCTTATGGGGGGGCGCGGGCACTGAAGCTTTCTTT
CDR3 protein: CASSLWGGAGTEAFF

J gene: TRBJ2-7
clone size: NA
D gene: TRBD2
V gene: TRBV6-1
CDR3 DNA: TGTGCCAGCAGAAAAACCGGGACTACCTACGAGCAGTACTTC
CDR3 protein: CASRKTGTTYEQYF

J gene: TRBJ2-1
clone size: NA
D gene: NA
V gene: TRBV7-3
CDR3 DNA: TGTGCCAGCAGTCCAACTACAGGGCGGAATGAGCAGTTCTTC
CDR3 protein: CASSPTTGRNEQFF

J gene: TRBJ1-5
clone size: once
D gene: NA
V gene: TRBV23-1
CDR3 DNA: TGCGCCAGCAGTCAATGGGAACTGGGGGCGCATCAGCCCCAGCATTTT
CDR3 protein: CASSQWELGAHQPQHF

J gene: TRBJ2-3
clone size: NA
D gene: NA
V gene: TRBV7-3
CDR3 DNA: TGTGCCAGCAGCTCCTCCGGGATCCCCACAGATACGCAGTATTTT
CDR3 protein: CASSSSGIPTDTQYF

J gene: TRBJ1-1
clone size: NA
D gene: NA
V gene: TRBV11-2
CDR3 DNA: TGTGCCAGCAGCTTAGAGGCGGCGCTTGGAGCTTTCTTT
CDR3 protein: CASSLEAALGAFF

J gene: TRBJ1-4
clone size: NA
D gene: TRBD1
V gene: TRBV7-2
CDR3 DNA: TGTGCCAGCAGCTTGGGTGCAGGGGGCATTGAAAAACTGTTTTTT
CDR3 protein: CASSLGAGGIEKLFF

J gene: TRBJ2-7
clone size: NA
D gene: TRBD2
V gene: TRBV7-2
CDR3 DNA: TGTGCCAGCAGCTTAGGGATTGGGACTAGCTGGACCTACGAGCAGTACTTC
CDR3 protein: CASSLGIGTSWTYEQYF

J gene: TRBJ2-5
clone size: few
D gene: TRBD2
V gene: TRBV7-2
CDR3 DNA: TGTGCCAGCAGCTTAATCGGACTAGCGGGAGGGCCAGGGACCCAGTACTTC
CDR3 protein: CASSLIGLAGGPGTQYF

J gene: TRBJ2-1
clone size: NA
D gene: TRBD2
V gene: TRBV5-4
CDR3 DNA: TGTGCCAGCAGCTTGGGGGACTACTCCTACAATGAGCAGTTCTTC
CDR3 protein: CASSLGDYSYNEQFF

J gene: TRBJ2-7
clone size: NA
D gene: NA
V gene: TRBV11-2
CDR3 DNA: TGTGCCAGCAGCCCGAAATCGACAGCCTTCTACGAGCAGTACTTC
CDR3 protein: CASSPKSTAFYEQYF

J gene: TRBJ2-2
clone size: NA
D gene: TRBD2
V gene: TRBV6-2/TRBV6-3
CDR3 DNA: TGTGCCAGCAGTTCCCTAGCGGGGGCCGGGGAGCTGTTTTTT
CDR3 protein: CASSSLAGAGELFF

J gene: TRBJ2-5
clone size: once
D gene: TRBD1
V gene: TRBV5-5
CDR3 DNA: TGTGCCAGCAGCCGGACAGGGGGCCAAGAGACCCAGTACTTC
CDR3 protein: CASSRTGGQETQYF

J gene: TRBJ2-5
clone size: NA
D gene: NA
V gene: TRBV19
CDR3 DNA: TGTGCCAGTAGTATCGGGTTACAGGGGACCCAGTACTTC
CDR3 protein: CASSIGLQGTQYF

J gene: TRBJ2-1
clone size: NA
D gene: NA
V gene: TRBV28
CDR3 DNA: TGTGCCAGCAGTTTAAACAGGGTGGAAGGTGAGCAGTTCTTC
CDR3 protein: CASSLNRVEGEQFF

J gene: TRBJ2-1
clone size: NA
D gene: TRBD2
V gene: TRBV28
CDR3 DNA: TGTGCCAGCAAATCGGGAGGGCCAGTTGAGCAGTTCTTC
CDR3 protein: CASKSGGPVEQFF

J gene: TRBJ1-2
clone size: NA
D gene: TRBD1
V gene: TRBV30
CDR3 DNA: TGTGCCTGGGCTTCTACAGGGGGCGTTGGCTACACCTTC
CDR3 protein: CAWASTGGVGYTF